These 24 T cell receptor beta chains came from one sample sequenced in a study of cytomegalovirus exposure and HLA in healthy donors. The PCR was carried out with 60 Vbeta primers and 13 Jbeta primers. The table came from immunoSEQ multiplex PCR; TCRdb's copy has only in-frame clones and leaves some out. The sample contains approximately 72,000 clones, approximately 70% of which appear only once. Sequencing used PBMCs. These receptors were taken from a man between 40 and 49 years old in good health and CMV-seropositive.

The chain uses TRBV2 and TRBJ1-2; D gene unclear. This CDR3 has 12 amino acids. Trimming cost V 8 bases and J 6 bases, with 13 bases left between them. CDR1 is SNHLY and CDR2 is FYNNEI in the germline V gene. CDR3 residues: CASGRERDGYTF. The CDR3 DNA follows: TGTGCCAGCGGGAGGGAAAGGGATGGCTACACCTTC.

The V call is TRBV28, the J call TRBJ1-2, with D possibly being TRBD1 (6 bases). Trimming cost V 3 bases and J 0 bases, with 8 bases left between them. Looked up from germline, CDR1 is MDHEN and CDR2 is SYDVKM. CDR3 length: 14 amino acids. The CDR3 region has the DNA TGTGCCAGCAGTTTGCAGGGGTCTAACTATGGCTACACCTTC. It encodes CASSLQGSNYGYTF.

J is TRBJ1-1 and V is TRBV13; 10 bases are shared with TRBD1. The CDR3 is 14 residues long. The V gene's germline CDR1 is PRHDT and CDR2 FYEKMQ (reference sequence). V was pared by 5 bases and J by 4 bases, with 4 bases of the junction left unmatched. The CDR3 loop is CASSLDRGVTEAFF. In DNA, the CDR3 is TGTGCCAGCAGCCTGGACAGGGGGGTCACTGAAGCTTTCTTT.

DNA for the CDR3: TGTGCCAGCAGAACAGGGGATCGCTTCACAGATACGCAGTATTTT. Protein product: CASRTGDRFTDTQYF. The chain combines TRBV27 with TRBJ2-3; 7 bases map to TRBD1. Germline V gives CDR1 MNHEY, CDR2 SMNVEV (reference sequence). V was pared by 6 bases and J by 2 bases, with 8 bases of the junction left unmatched. This CDR3 comprises 15 residues.

The chain links TRBV7-2 to TRBJ2-3; 12 bases fit TRBD2. The CDR3 length is 15 residues. Trimming cost V 4 bases and J 6 bases; bases outside gene matches: 5. CDR1 and CDR2 from the germline V gene are SGHTA and FQGNSA. CDR3 residues: CASSSRTSGVDTQYF. For the CDR3, the DNA is TGTGCCAGCAGCTCGAGGACTAGCGGGGTGGATACGCAGTATTTT.

The sample holds a few counts of this clone. The gene calls are TRBV6-1 and TRBJ1-1, with TRBD1 matching over 9 bases. CDR1 and CDR2 from the germline V gene are MNHNS and SASEGT. With 6 bases clipped from V and 7 bases from J, the junction kept 12 bases outside the gene matches. The CDR3 is 15 residues long. The CDR3 sequence is CASRPGQGGLNEAFF. The CDR3 bases are TGTGCCAGCAGACCGGGACAGGGAGGTCTGAATGAAGCTTTCTTT.

The genes are TRBV10-1 and TRBJ1-6; D perhaps matches TRBD1 (5 bases). Germline CDR1 and CDR2: WNHNN and SYGVQD (reference sequence). This CDR3 is built from 14 residues. Trimming took off 2 bases at V and 9 bases at J, with 11 bases between the two ends. The CDR3: CASSESVGGSPLHF. The DNA for the CDR3 is TGCGCCAGCAGTGAGAGCGTCGGGGGTTCACCCCTCCACTTT.

The genes are TRBV5-6 and TRBJ2-5; no clear D. Looked up from germline, CDR1 is SGHDT and CDR2 is YYEEEE. V was cut by 4 bases and J by 5 bases, with 15 bases left in between. The CDR3 contains 14 residues. In nucleotides, the CDR3 is TGTGCCAGCAGCCCTCCGTACGGTCGTGAGACCCAGTACTTC. Translating it yields CASSPPYGRETQYF.

V usage is TRBV2 and J usage is TRBJ2-7; 9 nucleotides align to TRBD2. Per the germline V gene, CDR1 is SNHLY and CDR2 is FYNNEI. V lost 4 bases, J lost 7 bases, and 11 bases stayed unmatched. The CDR3 covers 15 residues. CDR3 in DNA: TGTGCCAGCAGTGTCAGCGGGGGGCTTATTGGGGAGCAGTACTTC. It codes for CASSVSGGLIGEQYF.

In this sample, this clone turned up a few times. This chain connects TRBV2 to TRBJ1-1; TRBD1 matches 10 bases. CDR3 length: 13 residues. Germline CDR1 is SNHLY and CDR2 is FYNNEI. Trimming at V came to 6 bases and at J to 4 bases, leaving 2 bases not matched to a gene. DNA for the CDR3: TGTGCCAGCAGGGGACAGGGGACCACTGAAGCTTTCTTT. This translates into CASRGQGTTEAFF.

The chain employs TRBV30 and TRBJ1-2; maybe TRBD1 (5 bases). The CDR3 sequence is 14 residues long. Trimming removed 1 base at V and 8 bases at J, with 17 bases between. CDR1 and CDR2 from the germline V gene are GTSNPN and SVGIG (reference sequence). The CDR3 protein is CAWSANRGYKGYTF. CDR3 DNA: TGTGCCTGGAGTGCGAATAGGGGATACAAAGGCTACACCTTC.

The V call is TRBV5-6, the J call TRBJ2-7, with 7 positions matching TRBD1. The ends lost 2 bases at V and 0 bases at J; junction bases unmatched: 2. Germline loops: CDR1 SGHDT, CDR2 YYEEEE. The CDR3 consists of 14 residues. CDR3 DNA sequence: TGTGCCAGCAGCTTACAGGGGCGCTCCTACGAGCAGTACTTC. This codes for CASSLQGRSYEQYF.

The rearrangement uses TRBV5-1 and TRBJ1-1; a possible D gene is TRBD1 (5 bases). The CDR3 spans 12 residues. V was cut by 7 bases and J by 1 base, with 8 bases left in between. Germline V gives CDR1 SGHRS, CDR2 YFSETQ. CDR3 in DNA: TGCGCCAGCCGGGGGACGAACACTGAAGCTTTCTTT. The encoded protein is CASRGTNTEAFF.

The chain recombines TRBV5-8 with TRBJ2-3; TRBD2 matches at 10 bases. V lost 4 bases to trimming and J lost 6 bases; unmatched junction nucleotides: 5. The germline CDR1 and CDR2 sequences are SGHTS and YDEGEE. CDR3 length equals 14 residues. The CDR3, as DNA: TGTGCCAGCAGCCGTAGCGGGGGGTCGGATACGCAGTATTTT. Amino acid sequence: CASSRSGGSDTQYF.

The chain has TRBV5-1 and TRBJ1-2, with 10 positions matching TRBD1. Germline CDR1 is SGHRS and CDR2 is YFSETQ. The V segment lost 5 bases and the J segment 8 bases; nucleotides outside the gene matches: 9. This CDR3 contains 14 residues. The CDR3 loop is CASSSGQGMGGYTF. CDR3 nucleotides: TGCGCCAGCAGTTCGGGACAGGGGATGGGGGGCTACACCTTC.

The rearrangement joins TRBV4-1 to TRBJ2-7; 7 nucleotides line up with TRBD1. Germline CDR1 and CDR2: MGHRA and YSYEKL. This CDR3 spans 15 amino acids. The junction had 7 bases not matched to a gene; V was cut back by 0 bases and J by 5 bases. This chain's CDR3 is CASSQEGLGGDEQYF. The CDR3 coding sequence is TGCGCCAGCAGCCAAGAAGGGTTAGGGGGCGACGAGCAGTACTTC.

The chain joins TRBV2 to TRBJ2-1, with TRBD2 identical over 8 bases. Germline CDR1 is SNHLY and CDR2 is FYNNEI. This CDR3 is 15 amino acids long. V shed 3 bases and J 4 bases; nucleotides not matched to a gene: 5. CDR3: CASSEERGRYNEQFF. CDR3 in DNA: TGTGCCAGCAGTGAGGAGCGGGGGAGGTACAATGAGCAGTTCTTC.

Points on this clone: Other DNA sequences from this sample encode an identical CDR3 as well. CDR3 bases: TGTGCCAGCAGTTACAGGGAGATTAACTATGGCTACACCTTC. This gives the protein CASSYREINYGYTF. V and J are TRBV6-5 and TRBJ1-2, with D hard to call. The CDR3 has 14 residues. Germline loops: CDR1 MNHEY, CDR2 SVGAGI. Deletions cut 2 bases from V and 1 base from J, with 8 bases between.

This chain connects TRBV19 to TRBJ2-2; 11 bases align to TRBD2. The CDR3 spans 14 residues. The germline V gene has CDR1 LNHDA and CDR2 SQIVND (reference sequence). V dropped 7 bases and J dropped 6; count of bases not matched to a gene: 4. DNA for the CDR3: TGTGCCAGTACTAGGACTAGCGGGCCCGGGGAGCTGTTTTTT. Translating gives CASTRTSGPGELFF.

This clone occurred once. The rearrangement links TRBV6-1 to TRBJ2-5; 9 bases align to TRBD2. The CDR3 spans 15 residues. V shed 7 bases, J shed 4 bases, and the junction held 10 bases outside the gene matches. From germline, CDR1 is MNHNS and CDR2 SASEGT. CDR3 nucleotides: TGTGCCAGCACCGGAGGGCGGGGGGGCCGAGAGACCCAGTACTTC. Protein product: CASTGGRGGRETQYF.

The table lists this clone with a few counts. The CDR3 coding sequence is TGCAGCGTTGTAGGGAGTAATGAAAAACTGTTTTTT. Amino acid sequence: CSVVGSNEKLFF. This chain links TRBV29-1 with TRBJ1-4; unclear D gene. The V gene's germline CDR1 is SQVTM and CDR2 ANQGSEA. Between the trimmed V and J ends, which lost 4 bases and 4 bases, there was a span of 7 bases. The CDR3 length is 12 residues.

This clone was observed a single time. The V gene is TRBV7-2, the J gene TRBJ1-2; D uncertain. Germline CDR1 reads SGHTA; CDR2 reads FQGNSA. Trimming pared 5 bases from V and 7 bases from J, leaving 17 bases between. The CDR3 is 14 residues long. CDR3 coding DNA: TGTGCCAGCAGCCCGCAAATCGGGATGAGTGGCTACACCTTC. It encodes CASSPQIGMSGYTF.

The chain recombines TRBV2 with TRBJ2-5, with D hard to call. Germline V gene data show CDR1 as SNHLY and CDR2 as FYNNEI. There are 14 residues in the CDR3. V was cut by 0 bases and J by 4 bases, with 9 bases left in between. The CDR3 DNA follows: TGTGCCAGCAGTGAAGCTTTACGTAGAGAGACCCAGTACTTC. Translating it yields CASSEALRRETQYF.

The chain has TRBV5-1 and TRBJ1-1; D is perhaps TRBD1 (5 bases). V was shortened by 0 bases and J by 1 base, with 7 bases between the two germline ends. The CDR3 spans 14 residues. Germline CDR1 and CDR2: SGHRS and YFSETQ. DNA of the CDR3: TGCGCCAGCAGCTTGGAGGGGCGGAACACTGAAGCTTTCTTT. Translating it yields CASSLEGRNTEAFF.